The entry that follows covers one T cell receptor beta chain sequence. Its antigen remains unidentified. V gave up 3 bases and J gave up 7 bases, with 10 bases separating them. CDR3 length equals 14 residues. CDR1 and CDR2 (germline): MDHEN, SYDVKM. This sample is drawn from a study of T cells in Graves' hyperthyroidism and ophthalmopathy. Findings of the study overall: Most clonotypes that expanded in the thyroid above 0.001 also showed up in blood. Median prediction lead before ophthalmopathy onset was about 6.5 months with the model.

Patients showing uncontrolled infection, other autoimmune disease, pregnancy or lactation were ineligible. TCR beta CDR3 sequences were amplified from RNA transcripts. The study used the HTBI primer set for a first-round RT-PCR of the TCR CDR3. MiXCR was run by TCRdb on the multiplex PCR reads, yielding one entry per CDR3 protein. The table has roughly 380,000 distinct CDR3 sequences, 15% to 20% seen once. The specimen was blood. V and J are TRBV28 and TRBJ1-6; D ambiguous. This receptor was identified in a woman aged 40 to 55 with Graves' ophthalmopathy. The CDR3 region has the DNA TGTGCCAGCAGTTTTCGCCCGGAAAATTCACCCCTCCACTTT. It specifies CASSFRPENSPLHF.